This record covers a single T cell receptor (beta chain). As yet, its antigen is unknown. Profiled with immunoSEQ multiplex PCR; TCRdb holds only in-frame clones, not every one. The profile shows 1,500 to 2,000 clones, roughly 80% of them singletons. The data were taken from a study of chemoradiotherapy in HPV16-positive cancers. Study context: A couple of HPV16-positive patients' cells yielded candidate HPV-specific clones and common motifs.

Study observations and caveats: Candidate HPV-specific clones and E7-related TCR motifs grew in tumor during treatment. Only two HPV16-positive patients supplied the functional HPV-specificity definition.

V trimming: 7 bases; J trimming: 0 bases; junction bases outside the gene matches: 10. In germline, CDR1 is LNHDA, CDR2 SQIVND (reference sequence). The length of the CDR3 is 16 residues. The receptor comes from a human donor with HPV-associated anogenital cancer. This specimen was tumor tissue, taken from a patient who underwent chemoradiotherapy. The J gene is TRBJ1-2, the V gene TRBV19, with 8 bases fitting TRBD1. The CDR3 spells CASITVGQGSNYGYTF. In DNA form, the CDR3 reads TGTGCCAGTATAACGGTCGGACAGGGCTCTAACTATGGCTACACCTTC.